The next 10 T cell receptor beta chains were all read from a single sample in a study of T-cell reconstitution after alpha-beta-depleted transplantation in children. The TCRbeta library incorporated unique molecular identifiers. TCRdb processed the PCR reads anew with MiXCR; each CDR3 protein has one entry. Of 350,000 to 500,000 distinct CDR3 sequences listed, roughly 44% were seen once; the top ten hold under 35%. The input for sequencing was PBMCs, taken before TCRalphabeta/CD19-depleted stem cell transplant. The origin of the receptors is a girl aged 2 to 9 with aplastic anemia, due to receive a stem cell transplant.

Here the CDR3 DNA reads TGCAGTGCTAGAGATCGGATCGTCCCGTCGGGGGAGACCCAGTACTTC. Its protein is CSARDRIVPSGETQYF. This chain uses TRBV20-1 with TRBJ2-5, with D possibly TRBD2 on 5 matching bases. The CDR3 spans 16 residues. V was clipped by 0 bases and J by 5 bases, with 19 bases between them. Germline V gene sequence: CDR1 DFQATT, CDR2 SNEGSKA (reference sequence).

There are many counts of this clonotype. Here the CDR3 DNA reads TGCAGCGTTGCCCCATTAAGGACATTGTGGGGTAACGAGCAGTACTTC. As protein: CSVAPLRTLWGNEQYF. This chain links TRBV29-1 with TRBJ2-7, with D possibly matching TRBD1 (5 bases). In germline, CDR1 is SQVTM, CDR2 ANQGSEA. Between the trimmed V and J ends, which lost 4 bases and 5 bases, there was a span of 24 bases. The CDR3 loop spans 16 amino acids.

This clonotype has only a few counts. This chain links TRBV6-1 with TRBJ1-2; D might be TRBD1 (6 bases). The germline V and J ends were trimmed by 8 bases and 4 bases, with 17 bases remaining between them. CDR1 and CDR2 (germline): MNHNS, SASEGT. The CDR3 is 14 amino acids. The CDR3 coding sequence is TGTGCCAGCCTCACTGGGGGGGCGGCCTATGGCTACACCTTC. Its protein is CASLTGGAAYGYTF.

With regard to this clonotype: A much larger clonotype is one base distant, so this may be a read error. V usage is TRBV12-3 or TRBV12-4 and J usage is TRBJ2-1; D is undetermined. The CDR3 is made up of 10 amino acids. The CDR3 nucleotides are TGTTCCAGCAGTAGGACCAAGCAGTTCTTC. It yields the protein CSSSRTKQFF.

The chain couples TRBV5-1 to TRBJ2-5, with D uncertain. The V gene's germline CDR1 is SGHRS and CDR2 YFSETQ. Trimming stripped 5 bases from V and 2 bases from J, with 10 bases between. The CDR3 extends over 13 amino acids. The CDR3 loop is CASRFGNQETQYF. Here the CDR3 DNA reads TGCGCCAGCAGGTTTGGGAATCAAGAGACCCAGTACTTC.

In its sample, this clonotype was seen once. The rearrangement joins TRBV6-5 to TRBJ2-3, with D perhaps assigned TRBD1 or TRBD2 (6 bases each). Germline assignment: CDR1 MNHEY and CDR2 SVGAGI. This CDR3 region has 17 residues. Trimming removed 1 base at V and 0 bases at J, with 14 bases between. CDR3 DNA sequence: TGTGCCAGCAGTTACTACGGGGGCCTGGGGAGCACAGATACGCAGTATTTT. Translating gives CASSYYGGLGSTDTQYF.

The chain recombines TRBV12-3 or TRBV12-4 with TRBJ1-6; D is unresolved. V was shortened by 5 bases and J by 2 bases, with 10 bases between the two germline ends. This CDR3 is built from 15 residues. CDR3 protein: CASSPGRTYNSPLHF. CDR3 nucleotide sequence: TGTGCCAGCAGTCCGGGCCGGACCTATAATTCACCCCTCCACTTT.

Many counts were recorded for this clonotype. The chain joins TRBV3-1 to TRBJ2-7, with 7 bases aligning to TRBD2. With V trimmed by 4 bases and J by 3 bases, 9 bases remained unmatched. This CDR3 is built from 15 residues. Looked up from germline, CDR1 is LGHDT and CDR2 is YNNKEL (reference sequence). CDR3: CASSRGTGGYYEQYF. CDR3 nucleotides: TGTGCCAGCAGCCGAGGGACGGGAGGCTACTACGAGCAGTACTTC.

The chain is built from TRBV20-1 and TRBJ2-1; 12 bases map to TRBD2. From germline, CDR1 is DFQATT and CDR2 SNEGSKA (reference sequence). The CDR3 consists of 17 residues. V shed 0 bases and J 4 bases; nucleotides not matched to a gene: 7. The DNA of the CDR3 is TGCAGTGCTAGAGATCCGACTAGCGGGAGTATGTACAATGAGCAGTTCTTC. Amino acids: CSARDPTSGSMYNEQFF.

A few counts support this clonotype. The chain combines TRBV7-9 with TRBJ2-1; 7 bases map to TRBD2. Germline assignment: CDR1 SEHNR and CDR2 FQNEAQ (reference sequence). J was trimmed by 7 bases and V by 5 bases; bases with no gene match: 8. The CDR3 runs to 14 residues. This CDR3 is CASSPGGGRNEQFF. The CDR3 region has the DNA TGTGCCAGCAGCCCTGGGGGGGGTCGGAATGAGCAGTTCTTC.